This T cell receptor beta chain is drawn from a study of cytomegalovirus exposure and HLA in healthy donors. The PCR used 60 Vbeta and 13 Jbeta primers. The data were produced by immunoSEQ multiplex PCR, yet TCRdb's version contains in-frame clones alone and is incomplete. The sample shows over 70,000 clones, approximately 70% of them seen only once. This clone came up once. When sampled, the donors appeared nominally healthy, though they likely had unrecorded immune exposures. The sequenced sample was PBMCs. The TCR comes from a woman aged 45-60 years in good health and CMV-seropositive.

The chain's CDR3 is CASSSGLGGGQYF. CDR3 sequence (DNA): TGTGCCAGCAGCTCCGGACTGGGAGGCGGGCAGTACTTC. The rearrangement joins TRBV7-2 to TRBJ2-7; possible D gene TRBD2, 6 bases. Trimming stripped 4 bases from V and 9 bases from J, with 16 bases between. This CDR3 region has 13 residues. Germline lookup yields CDR1 SGHTA and CDR2 FQGNSA.